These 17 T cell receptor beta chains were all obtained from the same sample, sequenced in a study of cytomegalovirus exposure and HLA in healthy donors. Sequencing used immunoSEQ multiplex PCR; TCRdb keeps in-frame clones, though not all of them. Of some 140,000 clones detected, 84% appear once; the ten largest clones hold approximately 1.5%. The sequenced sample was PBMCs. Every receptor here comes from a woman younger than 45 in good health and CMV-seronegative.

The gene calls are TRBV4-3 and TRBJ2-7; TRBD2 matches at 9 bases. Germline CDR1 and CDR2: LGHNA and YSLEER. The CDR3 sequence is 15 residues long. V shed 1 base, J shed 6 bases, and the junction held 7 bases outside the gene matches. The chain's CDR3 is CASSQVAGGPFEQYF. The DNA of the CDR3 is TGCGCCAGCAGCCAAGTTGCGGGGGGGCCATTCGAGCAGTACTTC.

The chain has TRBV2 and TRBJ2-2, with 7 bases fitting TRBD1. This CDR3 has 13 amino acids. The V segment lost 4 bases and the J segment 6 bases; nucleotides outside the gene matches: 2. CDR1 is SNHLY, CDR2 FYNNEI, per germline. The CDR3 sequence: CASSADRSGELFF. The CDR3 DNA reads TGTGCCAGCAGTGCGGACAGGTCCGGGGAGCTGTTTTTT.

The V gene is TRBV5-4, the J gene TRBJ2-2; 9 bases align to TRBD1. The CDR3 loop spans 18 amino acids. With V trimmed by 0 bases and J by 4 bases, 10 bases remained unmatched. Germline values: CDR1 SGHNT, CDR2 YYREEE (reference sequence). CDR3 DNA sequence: TGTGCCAGCAGCTTGGGACAGGGGGTTCGAACGGGCACCGGGGAGCTGTTTTTT. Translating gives CASSLGQGVRTGTGELFF. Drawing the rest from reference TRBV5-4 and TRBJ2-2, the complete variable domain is ETGVTQSPTHLIKTRGQQVTLRCSSQSGHNTVSWYQQALGQGPQFIFQYYREEENGRGNFPPRFSGLQFPNYSSELNVNALELDDSALYLCASSLGQGVRTGTGELFFGEGSRLTVL.

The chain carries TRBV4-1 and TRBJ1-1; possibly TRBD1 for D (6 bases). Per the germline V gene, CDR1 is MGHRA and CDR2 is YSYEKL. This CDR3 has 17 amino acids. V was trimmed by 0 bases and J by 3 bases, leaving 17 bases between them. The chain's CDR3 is CASSQDISSRGYTEAFF. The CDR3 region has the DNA TGCGCCAGCAGCCAAGATATATCTTCAAGGGGGTACACTGAAGCTTTCTTT.

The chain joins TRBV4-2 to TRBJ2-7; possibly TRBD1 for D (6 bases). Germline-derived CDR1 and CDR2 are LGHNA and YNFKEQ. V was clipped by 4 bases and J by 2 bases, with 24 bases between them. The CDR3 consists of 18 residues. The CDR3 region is CASSPRVYQDSTTYEQYF. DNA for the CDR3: TGTGCCAGCAGCCCAAGAGTATATCAGGACAGCACAACCTACGAGCAGTACTTC.

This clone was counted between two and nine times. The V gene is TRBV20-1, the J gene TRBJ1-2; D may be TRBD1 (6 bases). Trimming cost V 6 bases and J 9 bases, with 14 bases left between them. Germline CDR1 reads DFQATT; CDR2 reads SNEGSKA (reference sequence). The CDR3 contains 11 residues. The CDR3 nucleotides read TGCAGTGCCCGTCCGGGACAAAGCTACACCTTC. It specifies CSARPGQSYTF.

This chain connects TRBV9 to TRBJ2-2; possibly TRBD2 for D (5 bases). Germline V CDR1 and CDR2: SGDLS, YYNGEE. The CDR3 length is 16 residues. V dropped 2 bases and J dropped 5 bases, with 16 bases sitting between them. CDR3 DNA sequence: TGTGCCAGCAGCGTGTGGCCGGGGTGGGGAACCGGGGAGCTGTTTTTT. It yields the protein CASSVWPGWGTGELFF.

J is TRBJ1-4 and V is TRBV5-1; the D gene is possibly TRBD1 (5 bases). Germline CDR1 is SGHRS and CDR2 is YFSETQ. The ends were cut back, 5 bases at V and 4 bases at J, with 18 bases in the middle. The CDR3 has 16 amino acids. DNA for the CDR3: TGCGCCAGCAGTTCCGACTCAGGGCGAGGTAATGAAAAACTGTTTTTT. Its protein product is CASSSDSGRGNEKLFF. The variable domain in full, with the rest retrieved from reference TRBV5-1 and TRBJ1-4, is KAGVTQTPRYLIKTRGQQVTLSCSPISGHRSVSWYQQTPGQGLQFLFEYFSETQRNKGNFPGRFSGRQFSNSRSEMNVSTLELGDSALYLCASSSDSGRGNEKLFFGSGTQLSVL.

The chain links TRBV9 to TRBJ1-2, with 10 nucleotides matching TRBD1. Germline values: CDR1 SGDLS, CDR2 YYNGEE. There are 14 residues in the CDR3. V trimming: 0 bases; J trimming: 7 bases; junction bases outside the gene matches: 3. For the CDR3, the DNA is TGTGCCAGCAGCGTAGAGACAGGGGGCTTTGGCTACACCTTC. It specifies CASSVETGGFGYTF.

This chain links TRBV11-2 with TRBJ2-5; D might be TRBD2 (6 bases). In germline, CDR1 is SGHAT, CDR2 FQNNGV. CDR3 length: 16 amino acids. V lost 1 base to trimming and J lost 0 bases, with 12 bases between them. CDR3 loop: CASSLGRGMYQETQYF. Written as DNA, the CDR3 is TGTGCCAGCAGCTTAGGGAGGGGAATGTACCAAGAGACCCAGTACTTC.

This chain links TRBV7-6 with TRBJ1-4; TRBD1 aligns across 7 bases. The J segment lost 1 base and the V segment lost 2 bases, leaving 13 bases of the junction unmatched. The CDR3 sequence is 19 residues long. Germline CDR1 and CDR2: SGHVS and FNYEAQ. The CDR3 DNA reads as TGTGCCAGCAGCTTATTACAGGGGCCCTTCATTAAAACTAATGAAAAACTGTTTTTT. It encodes CASSLLQGPFIKTNEKLFF.

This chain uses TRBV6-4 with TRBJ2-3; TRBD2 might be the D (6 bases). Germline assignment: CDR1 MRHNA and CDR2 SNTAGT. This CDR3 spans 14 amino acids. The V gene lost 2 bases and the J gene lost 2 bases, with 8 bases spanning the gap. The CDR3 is CASSDRDSTDTQYF. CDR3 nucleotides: TGTGCCAGCAGTGACAGGGACTCCACAGATACGCAGTATTTT.

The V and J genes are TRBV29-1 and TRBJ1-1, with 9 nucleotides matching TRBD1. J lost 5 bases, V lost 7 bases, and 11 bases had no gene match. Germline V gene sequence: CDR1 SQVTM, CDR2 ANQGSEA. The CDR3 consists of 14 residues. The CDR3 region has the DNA TGCAGCGCCCTGCGGGGGACAGGGTATACTGAAGCTTTCTTT. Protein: CSALRGTGYTEAFF.

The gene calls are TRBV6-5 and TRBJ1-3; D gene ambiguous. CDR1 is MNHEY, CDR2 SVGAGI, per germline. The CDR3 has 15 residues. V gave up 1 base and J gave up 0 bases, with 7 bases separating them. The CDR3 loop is CASSYWGDSGNTIYF. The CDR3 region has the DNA TGTGCCAGCAGTTACTGGGGAGACTCTGGAAACACCATATATTTT.

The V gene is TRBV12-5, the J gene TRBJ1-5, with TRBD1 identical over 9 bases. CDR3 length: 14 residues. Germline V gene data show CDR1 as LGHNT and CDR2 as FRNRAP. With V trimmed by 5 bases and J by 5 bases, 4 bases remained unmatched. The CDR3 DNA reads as TGTGCTAGTGGTCAGGGACAGGGATATCAGCCCCAGCATTTT. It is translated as CASGQGQGYQPQHF. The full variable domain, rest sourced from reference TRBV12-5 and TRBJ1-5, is DARVTQTPRHKVTEMGQEVTMRCQPILGHNTVFWYRQTMMQGLELLAYFRNRAPLDDSGMPKDRFSAEMPDATLATLKIQPSEPRDSAVYFCASGQGQGYQPQHFGDGTRLSIL.

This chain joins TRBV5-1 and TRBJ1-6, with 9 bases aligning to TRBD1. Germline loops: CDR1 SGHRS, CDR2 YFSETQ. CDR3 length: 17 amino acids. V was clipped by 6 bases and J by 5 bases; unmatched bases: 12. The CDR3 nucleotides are TGCGCCAGCACCCCGGGACAGGGAGGCAAAAATAATTCACCCCTCCACTTT. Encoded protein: CASTPGQGGKNNSPLHF.

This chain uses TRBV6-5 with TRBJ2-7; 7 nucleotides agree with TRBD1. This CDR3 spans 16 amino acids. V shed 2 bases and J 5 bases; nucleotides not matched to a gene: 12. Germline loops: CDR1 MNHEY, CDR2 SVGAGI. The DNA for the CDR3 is TGTGCCAGCAGTTACGCGGATAACAGGGGTTTGGACGAGCAGTACTTC. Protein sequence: CASSYADNRGLDEQYF.